These T cell receptor beta chains were read from a single sample in a study of sequential checkpoint blockade in melanoma. Profiling relied on immunoSEQ multiplex PCR, and the TCRdb table lists in-frame clones only, not all of them. This table has approximately 29,000 clones, 75% to 85% appearing once. The sequenced sample was CD8+ T cells sorted from blood (inferred from file names), obtained from a patient given nivolumab and ipilimumab in sequence. All receptors come from a human donor with melanoma. CDR3s include the opening cysteine and the closing phenylalanine or tryptophan.

TRBV19	TRBJ1-5	CASKLGGGPQHF
TRBV4-1	TRBJ1-1	CASSQDRGEAFF
TRBV30	TRBJ2-1	CAWSATGGDEQFF
TRBV30	TRBJ1-6	CAWSMGASPLHF
TRBV28	TRBJ1-2	CASSRTLVFGYTF
TRBV28	TRBJ1-2	CASSDAAGYYGYTF
TRBV7-6	TRBJ2-2	CASSSGTSGQNTGELFF
TRBV19	TRBJ1-2	CASSVINYGYTF
TRBV6-1	TRBJ2-7	CASSEEQYSYEQYF
TRBV7-6	TRBJ2-2	CASSLYGVPRELFF
TRBV4-1	TRBJ2-7	CASSQGAAVSYEQYF
TRBV9	TRBJ2-7	CASSAWGHEQYF
TRBV15	TRBJ2-2	CATSTKPNTGELFF
TRBV10-3	TRBJ2-1	CAISESSGERNEQFF
TRBV15	TRBJ1-1	CATSSSYRVEAFF
TRBV4-2	TRBJ1-5	CASSQRSRQGAPSNQPQHF
TRBV5-5	TRBJ1-1	CASSLSGKAFF
TRBV4-3	TRBJ2-1	CASSQTAASGSAYNEQFF
TRBV7-6	TRBJ2-5	CASTLNPQETQYF
TRBV5-6	TRBJ2-3	CASSLVTSRADTQYF
TRBV28	TRBJ2-7	CASSQQGEEQYF
TRBV28	TRBJ1-1	CASSLEDTEAFF
TRBV7-3	TRBJ2-1	CASSSGISYNEQFF
TRBV9	TRBJ1-3	CASSSTTGLSGNTIYF
TRBV4-2	TRBJ1-1	CASSPARSKVAEAFF
TRBV14	TRBJ2-1	CASTSHNEQFF
TRBV7-8	TRBJ2-7	CASSISGTANYEQYF
TRBV28	TRBJ1-3	CASSTPGTGRSGNTIYF
TRBV27	TRBJ2-7	CASSPSGTFYEQYF
TRBV7-9	TRBJ2-6	CASSQDPGAGANVLTF
TRBV29-1	TRBJ2-7	CSVEVSGTPAYEQYF
TRBV19	TRBJ1-3	CASSFGTGGPGNTIYF
TRBV28	TRBJ2-1	CASSLVASGDNEQFF
TRBV4-3	TRBJ2-7	CASSLTRGYEQYF
TRBV27	TRBJ2-7	CASSPAGTTYEQYF
TRBV9	TRBJ2-7	CASSARDGTEGIYEQYF
TRBV5-1	TRBJ1-1	CASSPGRAQGTEAFF
TRBV2	TRBJ2-3	CASSVWTDVIDTQYF
TRBV27	TRBJ2-1	CASSFGTGIRNEQFF
TRBV6-5	TRBJ1-6	CASSYKSSYNSPLHF
TRBV6-1	TRBJ2-2	CASRGRDRETGELFF
TRBV28	TRBJ2-1	CASSLNPLVNEQFF
TRBV9	TRBJ1-1	CASSAGSTEAFF
TRBV15	.	CATSRDRGSSYEQYF
TRBV10-2	TRBJ2-5	CASSWTVSQETQYF
TRBV27	TRBJ1-2	CASSLFGGQGYGYTF
TRBV6-6	TRBJ1-5	CASRDRGSGSNQPQHF
TRBV5-1	TRBJ2-7	CASSGATGPFYEQYF
TRBV6-1	TRBJ1-3	CASSEGTGLISGNTIYF
TRBV19	TRBJ2-7	CASSVSADEQYF